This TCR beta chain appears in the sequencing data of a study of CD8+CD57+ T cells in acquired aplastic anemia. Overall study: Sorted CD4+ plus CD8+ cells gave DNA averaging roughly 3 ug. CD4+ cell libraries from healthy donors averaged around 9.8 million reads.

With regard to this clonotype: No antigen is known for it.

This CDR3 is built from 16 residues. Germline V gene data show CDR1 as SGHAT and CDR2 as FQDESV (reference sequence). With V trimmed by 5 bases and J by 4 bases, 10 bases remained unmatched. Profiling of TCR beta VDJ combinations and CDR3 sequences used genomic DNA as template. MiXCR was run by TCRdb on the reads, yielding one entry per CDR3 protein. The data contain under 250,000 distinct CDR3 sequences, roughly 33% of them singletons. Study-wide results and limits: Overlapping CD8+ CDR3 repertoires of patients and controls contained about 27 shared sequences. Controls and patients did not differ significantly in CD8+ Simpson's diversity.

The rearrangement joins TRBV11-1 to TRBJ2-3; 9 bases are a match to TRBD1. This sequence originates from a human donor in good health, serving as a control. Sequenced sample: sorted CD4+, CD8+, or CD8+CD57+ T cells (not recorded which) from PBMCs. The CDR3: CASSLRTGVISDTQYF. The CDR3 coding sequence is TGTGCCAGCAGCCTCCGGACAGGGGTTATATCAGATACGCAGTATTTT.